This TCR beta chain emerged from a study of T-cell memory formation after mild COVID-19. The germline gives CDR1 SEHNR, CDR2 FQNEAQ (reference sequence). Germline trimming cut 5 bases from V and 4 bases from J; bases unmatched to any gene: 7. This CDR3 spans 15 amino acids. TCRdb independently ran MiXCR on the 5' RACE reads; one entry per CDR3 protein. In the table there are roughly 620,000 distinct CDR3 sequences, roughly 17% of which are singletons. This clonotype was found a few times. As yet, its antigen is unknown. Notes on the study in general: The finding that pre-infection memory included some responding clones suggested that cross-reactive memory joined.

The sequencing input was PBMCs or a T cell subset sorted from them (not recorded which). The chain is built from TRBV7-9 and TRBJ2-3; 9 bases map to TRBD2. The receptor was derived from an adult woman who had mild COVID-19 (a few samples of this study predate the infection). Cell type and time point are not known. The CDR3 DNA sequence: TGTGCCAGCAGCCCCGTGGTAGCGGGGGCAGATACGCAGTATTTT. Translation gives CASSPVVAGADTQYF.